These 21 T cell receptor beta chains were all obtained from the same sample, sequenced in a study of regulatory T cells in long-lasting Graves disease. To make TCR beta libraries, researchers used iRepertoire HTBI primers and Arm-PCR of CDR3 regions. MiXCR was run by TCRdb on the multiplex PCR reads, yielding one entry per CDR3 protein. The sample comprises 650,000 to 850,000 distinct CDR3 sequences, 30% of which are singletons, and around 40% rests with the top ten. This sample's time point: persistent/refractory GD, antithyroid drugs over 5 years with positive TRAb. Construction of the TCR library relied on RNA isolated from PBMCs. The sequences come from peripheral blood mononuclear cells (PBMCs), collected when the disease was refractory, from a patient treated with antithyroid drugs. The receptors stem from a female donor with Graves disease.

This clonotype was seen a few times. V gene TRBV29-1 combines with J gene TRBJ1-2, with TRBD1 matching over 8 bases. CDR3 length: 16 residues. Germline V CDR1 and CDR2: SQVTM, ANQGSEA. The V gene end was trimmed by 0 bases and the J gene end by 6 bases; junction bases not matched to a gene: 12. Written as DNA, the CDR3 is TGCAGCGTTGAAGATCCACTACGGACAGGGAGGAATGGCTACACCTTC. It translates to CSVEDPLRTGRNGYTF.

This clonotype was detected a few times. The rearrangement links TRBV12-3 or TRBV12-4 to TRBJ1-5; possibly TRBD1 for D (5 bases). Trimming left V 6 bases short and J 5 bases short, with 17 bases between. There are 15 residues in the CDR3. CDR3 in amino acids: CASRGVGGIDQPQHF. CDR3 bases: TGTGCCAGCAGGGGGGTCGGGGGGATCGATCAGCCCCAGCATTTT.

In its sample, this clonotype was seen many times. The DNA for the CDR3 is TGTGCCAGCAGTTTCGGGGTCTCTGGAAACACCATATATTTT. The encoded protein is CASSFGVSGNTIYF. The gene calls are TRBV28 and TRBJ1-3; unclear D gene. V shed 3 bases and J shed 0 bases, with 6 bases lying between them. There are 14 residues in the CDR3. From germline, CDR1 is MDHEN and CDR2 SYDVKM.

In this sample, this clonotype turned up many times. The CDR3 loop reads CAIGQKANEKLFF. The CDR3 DNA reads as TGTGCCATCGGTCAGAAGGCCAATGAAAAACTGTTTTTT. The gene calls are TRBV10-3 and TRBJ1-4; D unresolved. The CDR3 has 13 amino acids. Trimming left V 8 bases short and J 5 bases short, with 12 bases between. Per germline, CDR1 ENHRY and CDR2 SYGVKD.

This chain joins TRBV29-1 and TRBJ1-1; D might be TRBD1 (6 bases). The CDR3 has 13 residues. Germline CDR1 SQVTM, CDR2 ANQGSEA. Trimming cost V 7 bases and J 1 base, with 13 bases left between them. As DNA, the CDR3 is TGCAGCGCTGGGGGCAGTGGGAACACTGAAGCTTTCTTT. Its translation is CSAGGSGNTEAFF.

The chain recombines TRBV12-3 or TRBV12-4 with TRBJ1-2, with D possibly matching TRBD1 (5 bases). This CDR3 region has 15 residues. V lost 6 bases, J lost 4 bases, and 18 bases lay in between. The CDR3 loop reads CASSRNRQITYGYTF. The CDR3 DNA reads TGTGCCAGCAGCCGCAATCGACAGATTACCTATGGCTACACCTTC.

This clonotype was detected only a few times. The chain recombines TRBV12-3 or TRBV12-4 with TRBJ2-7, with 14 bases that match TRBD2. The J segment lost 7 bases and the V segment lost 6 bases, leaving 8 bases of the junction unmatched. This CDR3 is 15 amino acids long. DNA for the CDR3: TGTGCCAGCAGCCAGGGACTAGCGGGAGTGGTAGAGCAGTACTTC. This encodes CASSQGLAGVVEQYF.

The gene calls are TRBV27 and TRBJ1-6, with 8 bases that match TRBD1. This CDR3 spans 16 amino acids. V lost 6 bases to trimming and J lost 8 bases; unmatched junction nucleotides: 12. Germline V CDR1 and CDR2: MNHEY, SMNVEV (reference sequence). The DNA of the CDR3 is TGTGCCAGCAGCCGGAGGACAGGGCTCCATGATTCACCCCTCCACTTT. This gives the protein CASSRRTGLHDSPLHF.

V and J are TRBV5-5 and TRBJ1-1; D not certain. Germline V gene sequence: CDR1 SGHKS, CDR2 YYEKEE (reference sequence). The V end was cut by 1 base, the J end by 2 bases, with 6 bases between. The CDR3 runs 13 residues. The DNA of the CDR3 is TGTGCCAGCAGCTTGTGGGATAACACTGAAGCTTTCTTT. Translating gives CASSLWDNTEAFF.

CDR3 region: CASSEAWTGSPRRRNQPQHF. The CDR3 DNA is TGTGCCAGCAGTGAAGCCTGGACAGGGTCCCCCCGAAGGAGAAATCAGCCCCAGCATTTT. The chain links TRBV2 to TRBJ1-5, with TRBD1 matching over 8 bases. V was pared by 0 bases and J by 4 bases, with 17 bases of the junction left unmatched. The length of the CDR3 is 20 residues. Germline lookup yields CDR1 SNHLY and CDR2 FYNNEI.

This chain links TRBV19 with TRBJ1-6; D is perhaps TRBD1 (5 bases). In germline, CDR1 is LNHDA, CDR2 SQIVND (reference sequence). The CDR3 extends over 14 amino acids. The V and J ends lost 5 bases and 3 bases respectively, with 8 bases between them. The CDR3 loop is CASSEGVYNSPLHF. The CDR3 DNA sequence: TGTGCCAGTAGTGAAGGGGTCTATAATTCACCCCTCCACTTT.

The gene calls are TRBV29-1 and TRBJ2-1; D remains unclear. Germline V CDR1 and CDR2: SQVTM, ANQGSEA. V lost 1 base to trimming and J lost 3 bases, with 13 bases between them. The CDR3 spans 15 residues. This CDR3 is CSVEGWPAFYNEQFF. CDR3 DNA: TGCAGCGTTGAAGGGTGGCCAGCGTTCTACAATGAGCAGTTCTTC.

This clonotype was found many times. The V and J genes are TRBV12-3 or TRBV12-4 and TRBJ2-7; D unclear. CDR3 length: 13 residues. The V end was cut by 5 bases, the J end by 0 bases, with 8 bases between. Written as DNA, the CDR3 is TGTGCCAGCAGTCCCTCAGGCTCCTACGAGCAGTACTTC. Amino acid sequence: CASSPSGSYEQYF.

The sample holds a few counts of this clonotype. The rearrangement joins TRBV11-2 to TRBJ1-1; 7 bases fit TRBD1. Germline CDR1 and CDR2: SGHAT and FQNNGV. The CDR3 sequence is 16 residues long. J was trimmed by 3 bases and V by 5 bases; bases with no gene match: 12. In DNA form, the CDR3 reads TGTGCCAGCAGCCCCGCCGGTTCCAGGGGGGACACTGAAGCTTTCTTT. As protein: CASSPAGSRGDTEAFF.

This clonotype showed up many times. The chain carries TRBV28 and TRBJ1-1; the match to TRBD1 covers 10 bases. V trimming: 4 bases; J trimming: 5 bases; junction bases outside the gene matches: 7. Germline V gene sequence: CDR1 MDHEN, CDR2 SYDVKM. The CDR3 is 15 residues long. In DNA, the CDR3 is TGTGCCAGCAGTTCCACCGGGACAGGGGATACTGAAGCTTTCTTT. Translation: CASSSTGTGDTEAFF.

In this sample, this clonotype turned up many times. J is TRBJ2-7 and V is TRBV2, with D possibly being TRBD1 (6 bases). V was pared by 4 bases and J by 6 bases, with 7 bases between. CDR1 is SNHLY, CDR2 FYNNEI, per germline. CDR3 length equals 11 residues. This CDR3 is CASSGQVEQYF. The DNA of the CDR3 is TGTGCCAGCAGTGGACAGGTCGAGCAGTACTTC.

Many counts were recorded for this clonotype. The rearrangement joins TRBV11-2 to TRBJ2-5; TRBD2 is a possible D gene (6 bases). V gave up 2 bases and J gave up 2 bases, with 12 bases separating them. The CDR3 runs 15 residues. CDR1 and CDR2 (germline): SGHAT, FQNNGV. The CDR3, as DNA: TGTGCCAGCAGCTTATCATCGGGAGTACAAGAGACCCAGTACTTC. This sequence encodes CASSLSSGVQETQYF.

This clonotype was found a few times. The chain employs TRBV29-1 and TRBJ1-2; no firm D call. Germline V gene lookup returns CDR1 SQVTM and CDR2 ANQGSEA. The CDR3 covers 11 residues. V was trimmed by 3 bases and J by 1 base, leaving 3 bases between them. The DNA of the CDR3 is TGCAGCGTTGACCGTAACTATGGCTACACCTTC. As protein: CSVDRNYGYTF.

This clonotype was detected only a few times. The chain has TRBV6-5 and TRBJ2-2; 7 bases match TRBD1. CDR1 is MNHEY, CDR2 SVGAGI, per germline. Germline trimming cut 2 bases from V and 2 bases from J; bases unmatched to any gene: 2. The CDR3 contains 15 residues. DNA of the CDR3: TGTGCCAGCAGTTACGAGGGGGCAAACACCGGGGAGCTGTTTTTT. Its translation: CASSYEGANTGELFF.

This chain joins TRBV15 and TRBJ1-1; possible D gene TRBD1, 5 bases. Germline V CDR1 and CDR2: LNHNV, YYDKDF (reference sequence). Trimming took 3 bases from V and 5 from J, leaving 16 bases between them. The CDR3 has 15 residues. For the CDR3, the DNA is TGTGCCACCAGCAGGGGCGACCGCGGGGGGACTGAAGCTTTCTTT. It codes for CATSRGDRGGTEAFF.

The chain has TRBV10-3 and TRBJ1-1, with no clear D. Per the germline V gene, CDR1 is ENHRY and CDR2 is SYGVKD. The CDR3 has 12 amino acids. Trimming left V 10 bases short and J 5 bases short, with 14 bases between. The CDR3 reads CASSPGKTEAFF. In DNA, the CDR3 is TGTGCCAGCAGCCCAGGTAAAACTGAAGCTTTCTTT.